A selection of T cell receptor beta chains follows, all from one sample in a study of blood T cell repertoires in COVID-19. TCRdb keeps only in-frame clones here, not all; method: immunoSEQ multiplex PCR. The table has 40,000 to 55,000 clones, over 70% seen once; the top ten hold roughly 19%. What was sequenced was peripheral blood. Source of these receptors: a man aged 65-85 years with acute or convalescent COVID-19. Both conserved end residues are part of each CDR3. The D gene is left open where the match is weak. Some rows mark clone size as missing; the rest say once, few, many or name a class of expanded clone.

size: few; J: TRBJ1-1; V: TRBV5-1; D: TRBD1; CDR3: CASSLEAQGAGTEAFF; DNA: TGCGCCAGCAGCTTGGAAGCCCAGGGGGCAGGCACTGAAGCTTTCTTT
size: .; J: TRBJ1-3; V: TRBV11-3; D: .; CDR3: CASSTYHGNTIYF; DNA: TGTGCCAGCAGCACCTATCACGGAAACACCATATATTTT
size: .; J: TRBJ2-7; V: TRBV11-3; D: .; CDR3: CASSYRSSYEQYF; DNA: TGTGCCAGCAGCTACAGGAGCTCCTACGAGCAGTACTTC
size: .; J: TRBJ2-7; V: TRBV2; D: .; CDR3: CASGTFSTYEQYF; DNA: TGTGCCAGCGGGACATTTAGTACCTACGAGCAGTACTTC
size: .; J: TRBJ1-2; V: TRBV10-2; D: TRBD1; CDR3: CASSGTTGGAGREYGYTF; DNA: TGCGCCAGCAGTGGAACGACAGGGGGCGCGGGCCGAGAATATGGCTACACCTTC
size: once; J: TRBJ2-7; V: TRBV29-1; D: .; CDR3: CSVEKGMNEQYF; DNA: TGCAGCGTTGAAAAGGGGATGAACGAGCAGTACTTC
size: .; J: TRBJ2-3; V: TRBV10-3; D: TRBD2; CDR3: CAISAGLAGGYWESTDTQYF; DNA: TGTGCCATCAGTGCAGGACTAGCGGGGGGGTATTGGGAGAGCACAGATACGCAGTATTTT
size: .; J: TRBJ1-4; V: TRBV5-6; D: .; CDR3: CASSLLNRPNEKLFF; DNA: TGTGCCAGCAGCTTATTGAACAGGCCCAATGAAAAACTGTTTTTT
size: .; J: TRBJ1-3; V: TRBV19; D: .; CDR3: CASSIAPKSSGNTIYF; DNA: TGTGCCAGTAGTATAGCCCCCAAGAGCTCTGGAAACACCATATATTTT
size: .; J: TRBJ2-5; V: TRBV9; D: TRBD1; CDR3: CASSPRTGWGETQYF; DNA: TGTGCCAGCAGCCCGAGGACAGGATGGGGCGAGACCCAGTACTTC
size: .; J: TRBJ2-5; V: TRBV18; D: .; CDR3: CASSPPAGRETQYF; DNA: TGTGCCAGCTCACCACCTGCGGGGAGAGAGACCCAGTACTTC
size: .; J: TRBJ1-4; V: TRBV19; D: TRBD1; CDR3: CASRYRGANEKLFF; DNA: TGTGCCAGTAGATACAGGGGTGCTAATGAAAAACTGTTTTTT
size: .; J: TRBJ2-3; V: TRBV4-3; D: .; CDR3: CASSSTTGNTQYF; DNA: TGCGCCAGCAGCTCGACCACGGGGAATACGCAGTATTTT
size: .; J: TRBJ2-7; V: TRBV10-3; D: TRBD1; CDR3: CAISRQGTYEQYF; DNA: TGTGCCATCAGCCGACAGGGAACCTACGAGCAGTACTTC
size: .; J: TRBJ1-4; V: TRBV6-1; D: TRBD1; CDR3: CASSDPPGTAYEKLFF; DNA: TGTGCCAGCAGTGATCCTCCGGGGACAGCTTATGAAAAACTGTTTTTT
size: .; J: TRBJ1-4; V: TRBV19; D: TRBD1; CDR3: CASSGQVATNEKLFF; DNA: TGTGCCAGTTCGGGACAGGTTGCAACTAATGAAAAACTGTTTTTT
size: .; J: TRBJ2-6; V: TRBV19; D: TRBD1; CDR3: CASSIGTAPGANVLTF; DNA: TGTGCCAGTAGTATCGGGACAGCTCCTGGGGCCAACGTCCTGACTTTC
size: .; J: TRBJ1-5; V: TRBV12-3/TRBV12-4; D: TRBD1; CDR3: CASDDRGNQPQHF; DNA: TGTGCCAGCGATGACAGGGGGAATCAGCCCCAGCATTTT
size: .; J: TRBJ2-7; V: TRBV5-6; D: .; CDR3: CASSLGDWVYYEQYF; DNA: TGTGCCAGCAGCTTGGGGGACTGGGTGTACTACGAGCAGTACTTC
size: once; J: TRBJ2-5; V: TRBV7-9; D: TRBD1; CDR3: CASSPPGQGKETQYF; DNA: TGTGCCAGCAGCCCCCCGGGACAGGGGAAAGAGACCCAGTACTTC
size: .; J: TRBJ2-2; V: TRBV15; D: .; CDR3: CATSRDIRGAGTGELFF; DNA: TGTGCCACCAGCAGAGACATAAGGGGCGCAGGCACCGGGGAGCTGTTTTTT
size: .; J: TRBJ1-2; V: TRBV5-6; D: .; CDR3: CASSLEAGMHGYTF; DNA: TGTGCCAGCAGCTTGGAAGCAGGGATGCACGGCTACACCTTC
size: .; J: TRBJ2-7; V: TRBV29-1; D: .; CDR3: CSVESSGYEQYF; DNA: TGCAGCGTTGAATCTTCCGGTTACGAGCAGTACTTC
size: once; J: TRBJ1-5; V: TRBV4-1; D: .; CDR3: CASSQTSGLGNQPQHF; DNA: TGCGCCAGCAGCCAAACATCAGGTCTCGGCAATCAGCCCCAGCATTTT
size: .; J: TRBJ1-1; V: TRBV29-1; D: .; CDR3: CSVDFLQGDRTEAFF; DNA: TGCAGCGTTGACTTTCTACAGGGAGATAGGACTGAAGCTTTCTTT
size: .; J: TRBJ1-2; V: TRBV7-8; D: .; CDR3: CASSSGRDGYTF; DNA: TGTGCCAGCAGTTCCGGGCGGGATGGCTACACCTTC
size: .; J: TRBJ1-4; V: TRBV4-2; D: TRBD1; CDR3: CASSQGGQGNEKLFF; DNA: TGTGCCAGCAGCCAAGGAGGACAGGGTAATGAAAAACTGTTTTTT
size: .; J: TRBJ1-1; V: TRBV28; D: .; CDR3: CASSLGLRRANTEAFF; DNA: TGTGCCAGCAGTTTAGGGTTGCGCAGGGCGAACACTGAAGCTTTCTTT
size: few; J: TRBJ2-7; V: TRBV4-1; D: .; CDR3: CASSQPTVSYEQYF; DNA: TGCGCCAGCAGCCAACCGACAGTCTCCTACGAGCAGTACTTC
size: few; J: TRBJ2-4; V: TRBV4-1; D: .; CDR3: CASSQDWAGTQYF; DNA: TGCGCCAGCAGCCAAGATTGGGCGGGAACTCAGTACTTC
size: once; J: TRBJ1-2; V: TRBV5-4; D: TRBD1; CDR3: CASSPERTGDGYTF; DNA: TGTGCCAGCAGCCCAGAACGGACAGGGGATGGCTACACCTTC
size: .; J: TRBJ2-3; V: TRBV7-9; D: .; CDR3: CASTSAASETDTQYF; DNA: TGTGCCAGCACCTCCGCGGCTAGCGAAACAGATACGCAGTATTTT
size: .; J: TRBJ1-1; V: TRBV5-4; D: .; CDR3: CASSFGTTEAFF; DNA: TGTGCCAGCAGCTTCGGGACTACTGAAGCTTTCTTT
size: few; J: TRBJ2-4; V: TRBV7-9; D: TRBD1; CDR3: CASSPGTGGKNIQYF; DNA: TGTGCCAGCAGCCCAGGGACAGGAGGGAAAAACATTCAGTACTTC
size: .; J: TRBJ1-2; V: TRBV5-1; D: .; CDR3: CASSLGSPSGYTF; DNA: TGCGCCAGCAGCCTGGGGAGTCCTAGCGGCTACACCTTC
size: once; J: TRBJ1-1; V: TRBV11-2; D: .; CDR3: CASSLGTALGTEAFF; DNA: TGTGCCAGCAGCTTAGGGACAGCCTTGGGCACTGAAGCTTTCTTT
size: .; J: TRBJ2-6; V: TRBV29-1; D: .; CDR3: CSALRSSGANVLTF; DNA: TGCAGCGCCCTGCGGAGCTCTGGGGCCAACGTCCTGACTTTC